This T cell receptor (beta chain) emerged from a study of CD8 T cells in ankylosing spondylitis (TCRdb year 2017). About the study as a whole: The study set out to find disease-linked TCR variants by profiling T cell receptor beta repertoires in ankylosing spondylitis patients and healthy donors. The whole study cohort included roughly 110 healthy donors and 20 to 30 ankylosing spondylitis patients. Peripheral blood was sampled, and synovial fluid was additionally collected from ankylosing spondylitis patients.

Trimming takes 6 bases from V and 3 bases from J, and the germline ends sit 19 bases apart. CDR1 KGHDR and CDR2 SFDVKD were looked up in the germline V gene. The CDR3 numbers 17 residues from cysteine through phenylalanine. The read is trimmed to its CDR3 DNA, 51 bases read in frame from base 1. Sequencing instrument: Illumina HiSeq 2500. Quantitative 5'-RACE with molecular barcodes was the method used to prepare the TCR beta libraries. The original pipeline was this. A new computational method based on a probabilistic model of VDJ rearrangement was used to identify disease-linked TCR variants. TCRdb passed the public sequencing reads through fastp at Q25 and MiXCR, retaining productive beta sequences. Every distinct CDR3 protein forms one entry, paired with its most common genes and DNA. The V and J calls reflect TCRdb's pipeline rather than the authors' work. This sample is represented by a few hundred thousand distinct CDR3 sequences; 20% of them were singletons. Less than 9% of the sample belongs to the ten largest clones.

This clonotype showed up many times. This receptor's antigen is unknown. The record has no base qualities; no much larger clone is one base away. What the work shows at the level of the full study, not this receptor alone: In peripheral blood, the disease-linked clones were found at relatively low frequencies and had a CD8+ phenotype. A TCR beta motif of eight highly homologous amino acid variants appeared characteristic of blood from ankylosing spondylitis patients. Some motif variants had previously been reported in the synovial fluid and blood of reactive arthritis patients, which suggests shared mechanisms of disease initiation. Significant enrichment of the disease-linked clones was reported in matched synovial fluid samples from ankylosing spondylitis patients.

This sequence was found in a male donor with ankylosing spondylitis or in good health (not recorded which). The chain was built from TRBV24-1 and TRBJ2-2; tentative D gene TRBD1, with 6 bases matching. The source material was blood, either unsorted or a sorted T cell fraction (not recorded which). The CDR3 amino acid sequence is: CATSRGRGPGYTGELFF. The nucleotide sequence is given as TGTGCCACCAGTCGAGGCAGGGGTCCGGGATACACCGGGGAGCTGTTTTTT.